This T cell receptor beta chain is drawn from a study of T cell repertoires in cytomegalovirus infection. Study-level information: Matching HLA type, along with CMV infection, was indicated by public TCR beta signatures.

Germline V gives CDR1 MNHNY, CDR2 SVGAGI (reference sequence). This CDR3 is 15 amino acids long. The V gene lost 4 bases and the J gene lost 8 bases, with 20 bases spanning the gap. Each CDR3 protein is one row after TCRdb ran MiXCR on the reads. This sample has 200,000 or so distinct CDR3 sequences, with roughly 20% found just once. This clonotype was counted a few times. Its matching antigen is unknown. Study-wide findings and caveats: Predominance within the ex vivo response was attributable to HLA-C-restricted CMV-specific TCR beta clonotypes.

The sequencing input was PBMCs. The chain couples TRBV6-6 to TRBJ1-2; tentative D call: TRBD1 (6 bases). This clonotype originated in a human donor in good health (CMV status not recorded). Some clones in this sample may be carry-over from other donors' samples. The CDR3 reads CASSWPAVGAEGYTF. The CDR3 nucleotides read TGTGCCAGCAGTTGGCCCGCCGTGGGGGCGGAGGGCTACACCTTC.